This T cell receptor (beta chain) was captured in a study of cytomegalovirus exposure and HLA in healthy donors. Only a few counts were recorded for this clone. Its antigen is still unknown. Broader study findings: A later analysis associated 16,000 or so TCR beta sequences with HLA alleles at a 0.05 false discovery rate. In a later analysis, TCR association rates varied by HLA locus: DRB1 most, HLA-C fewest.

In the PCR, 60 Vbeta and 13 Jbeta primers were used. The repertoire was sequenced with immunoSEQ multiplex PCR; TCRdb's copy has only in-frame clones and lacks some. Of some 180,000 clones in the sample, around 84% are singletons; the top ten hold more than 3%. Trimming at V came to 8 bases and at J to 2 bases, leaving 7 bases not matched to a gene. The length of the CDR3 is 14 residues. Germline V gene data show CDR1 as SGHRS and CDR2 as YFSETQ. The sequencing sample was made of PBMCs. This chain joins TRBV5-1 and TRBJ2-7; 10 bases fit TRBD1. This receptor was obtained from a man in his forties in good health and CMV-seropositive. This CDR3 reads CASYPGQGTYEQYF. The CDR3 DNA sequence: TGCGCCAGTTACCCGGGACAGGGGACCTACGAGCAGTACTTC.